This is a list of T cell receptor beta chains from one sample in a study of T cell responses to AZD1222 COVID-19 vaccine. This table comes from immunoSEQ multiplex PCR, and its TCRdb copy is limited to in-frame clones, with some not included. The sample lists about 150,000 clones; about 91% were seen once. The sequencing here drew on peripheral blood, taken on day 0 of AZD1222 vaccination. The origin of the receptors is an adult in good health. CDR3s include the opening cysteine and the closing phenylalanine or tryptophan. The D gene is left open where the match is weak. Only some rows state a clone size, as once, few, many or a class for expanded clones.

V gene	J gene	clone size	D gene	CDR3 DNA	CDR3 protein
TRBV5-1	TRBJ1-1	NA	NA	TGCGCCAGCAGCTTGAGTACGTCGCTACAAGCTTTCTTT	CASSLSTSLQAFF
TRBV18	TRBJ1-5	NA	NA	TGTGCCAGCTCACCGATTCCAGGGTCCAGGGGCAATCAGCCCCAGCATTTT	CASSPIPGSRGNQPQHF
TRBV7-2	TRBJ1-6	NA	NA	TGTGCCAGCAGCTTCACAGGGACGGGGGGCTCCTATAATTCACCCCTCCACTTT	CASSFTGTGGSYNSPLHF
TRBV7-6	TRBJ2-1	NA	NA	TGTGCCAGCAGTCAGACAGGTGCCACCTACAATGAGCAGTTCTTC	CASSQTGATYNEQFF
TRBV5-4	TRBJ2-1	NA	TRBD2	TGTGCCAGCAGCCCAACTAGCGGGGAGGGTGAGCAGTTCTTC	CASSPTSGEGEQFF
TRBV12-3/TRBV12-4	TRBJ1-6	NA	NA	TGTGCCAGCAGCGACCAGGGTCGTTCACCCCTCCACTTT	CASSDQGRSPLHF
TRBV6-5	TRBJ2-3	NA	TRBD1	TGTGCCAGCAGAACAGGGGAGTGGGCAGATACGCAGTATTTT	CASRTGEWADTQYF
TRBV7-9	TRBJ1-6	NA	NA	TGTGCCAGCAGCCACTTGACTTTCTGGGATAATTCACCCCTCCACTTT	CASSHLTFWDNSPLHF
TRBV29-1	TRBJ1-1	NA	NA	TGCAGCGTTGGGGAGCCCCTGAACACTGAAGCTTTCTTT	CSVGEPLNTEAFF
TRBV24-1	TRBJ2-2	NA	TRBD2	TGTGCCACCAGTGATCTAGCGGGAGTGGGCCTAGGGACCGGGGAGCTGTTTTTT	CATSDLAGVGLGTGELFF
TRBV5-1	TRBJ1-1	NA	TRBD1	TGCGCCAGCAGGAGGGGGGACAGCATGAACACTGAAGCTTTCTTT	CASRRGDSMNTEAFF
TRBV28	TRBJ2-7	NA	NA	TGTGCCAGCAGTTCCCTCGCGGCGACCTACGAGCAGTACTTC	CASSSLAATYEQYF
TRBV14	TRBJ1-1	NA	NA	TGTGCCAGCAGCCAATGGGACCGAGTTTTCACTGAAGCTTTCTTT	CASSQWDRVFTEAFF
TRBV5-4	TRBJ2-7	few	TRBD2	TGTGCCAGCGCCCTAGCGGGAAGCTACGAGCAGTACTTC	CASALAGSYEQYF
TRBV6-2/TRBV6-3	TRBJ2-3	NA	TRBD1	TGTGCCAGCAGTTACTCGCCGGGACAGGGGTCGATTTCTAGCACAGATACGCAGTATTTT	CASSYSPGQGSISSTDTQYF